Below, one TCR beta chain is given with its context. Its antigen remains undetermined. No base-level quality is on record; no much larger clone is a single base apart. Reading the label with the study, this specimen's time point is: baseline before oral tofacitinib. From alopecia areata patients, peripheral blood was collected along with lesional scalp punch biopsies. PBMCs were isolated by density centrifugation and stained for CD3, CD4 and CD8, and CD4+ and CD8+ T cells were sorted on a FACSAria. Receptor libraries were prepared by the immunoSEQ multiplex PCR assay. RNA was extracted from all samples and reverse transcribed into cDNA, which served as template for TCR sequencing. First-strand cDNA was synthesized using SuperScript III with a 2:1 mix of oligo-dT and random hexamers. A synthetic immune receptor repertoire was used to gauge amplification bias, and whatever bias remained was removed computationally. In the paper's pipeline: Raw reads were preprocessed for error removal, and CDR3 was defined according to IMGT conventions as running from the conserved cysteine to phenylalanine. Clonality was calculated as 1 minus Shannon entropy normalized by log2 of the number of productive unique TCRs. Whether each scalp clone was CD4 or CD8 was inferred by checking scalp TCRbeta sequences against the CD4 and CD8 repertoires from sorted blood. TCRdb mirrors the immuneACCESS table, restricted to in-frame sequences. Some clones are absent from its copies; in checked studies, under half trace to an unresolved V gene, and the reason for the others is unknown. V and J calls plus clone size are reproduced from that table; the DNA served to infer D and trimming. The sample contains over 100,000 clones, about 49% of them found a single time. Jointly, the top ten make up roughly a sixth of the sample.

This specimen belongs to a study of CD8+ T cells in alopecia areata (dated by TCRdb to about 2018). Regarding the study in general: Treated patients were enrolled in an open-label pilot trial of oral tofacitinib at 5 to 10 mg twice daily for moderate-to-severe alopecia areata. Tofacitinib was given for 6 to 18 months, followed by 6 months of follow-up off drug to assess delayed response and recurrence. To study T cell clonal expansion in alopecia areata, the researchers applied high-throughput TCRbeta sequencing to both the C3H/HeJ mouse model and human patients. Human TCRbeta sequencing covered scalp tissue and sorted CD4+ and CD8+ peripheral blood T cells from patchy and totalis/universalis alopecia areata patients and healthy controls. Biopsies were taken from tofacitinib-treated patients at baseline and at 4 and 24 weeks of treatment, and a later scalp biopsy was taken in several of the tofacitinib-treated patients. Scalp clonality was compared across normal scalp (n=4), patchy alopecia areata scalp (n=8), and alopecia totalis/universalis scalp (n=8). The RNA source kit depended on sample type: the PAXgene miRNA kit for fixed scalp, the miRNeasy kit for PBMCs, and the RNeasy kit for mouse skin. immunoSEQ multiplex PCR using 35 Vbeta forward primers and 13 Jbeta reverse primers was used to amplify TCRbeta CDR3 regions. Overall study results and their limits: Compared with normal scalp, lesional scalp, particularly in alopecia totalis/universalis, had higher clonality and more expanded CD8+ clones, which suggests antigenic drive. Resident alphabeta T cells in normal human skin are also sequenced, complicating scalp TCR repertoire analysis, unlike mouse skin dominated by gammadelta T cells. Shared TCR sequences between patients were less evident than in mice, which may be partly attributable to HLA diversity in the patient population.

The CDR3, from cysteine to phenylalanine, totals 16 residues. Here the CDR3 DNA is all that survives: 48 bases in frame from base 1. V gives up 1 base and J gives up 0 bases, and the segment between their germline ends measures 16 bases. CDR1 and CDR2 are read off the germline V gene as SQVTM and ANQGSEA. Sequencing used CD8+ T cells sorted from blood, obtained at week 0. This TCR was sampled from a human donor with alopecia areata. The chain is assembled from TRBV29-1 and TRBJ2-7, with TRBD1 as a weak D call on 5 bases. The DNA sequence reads TGCAGCGTTGAAGGGGTTGGGGCCGTGAGCTCCTACGAGCAGTACTTC. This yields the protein CSVEGVGAVSSYEQYF.